The 32 T cell receptor beta chains reported below all come from one sample, sequenced in a study of blood T cell repertoires in COVID-19. Libraries were prepared by immunoSEQ multiplex PCR; TCRdb keeps only in-frame clonotypes and omits some of them. Of 60,000 to 75,000 clones in the sample, about four fifths were seen once. The sequenced sample was peripheral blood. The receptors here all came from a woman of 80 years or more with acute or convalescent COVID-19.

V and J are TRBV6-5 and TRBJ1-5, with D possibly matching TRBD1 (5 bases). Trimming cost V 6 bases and J 6 bases, with 15 bases left between them. The CDR3 is made up of 14 amino acids. The germline V gene has CDR1 MNHEY and CDR2 SVGAGI. This CDR3 reads CASSPGRKGQPQHF. The CDR3 bases are TGTGCCAGCAGCCCAGGGAGGAAGGGTCAGCCCCAGCATTTT.

J is TRBJ2-1 and V is TRBV11-2; 9 bases fit TRBD2. Germline lookup yields CDR1 SGHAT and CDR2 FQNNGV. Trimming at V came to 1 base and at J to 7 bases, leaving 2 bases not matched to a gene. The length of the CDR3 is 14 residues. The CDR3 protein is CASSLVGLANEQFF. The CDR3 DNA follows: TGTGCCAGCAGCTTAGTCGGACTAGCGAATGAGCAGTTCTTC.

The chain links TRBV4-2 to TRBJ2-2, with TRBD2 matching over 13 bases. Trimming took 4 bases from V and 4 from J; bases not matched to a gene: 15. CDR1 LGHNA and CDR2 YNFKEQ come from the germline V gene. This CDR3 region has 20 residues. In DNA, the CDR3 is TGTGCCAGCAGCCTTTTTGGGGTACTAGCGGGGGGGTACGGCACCGGGGAGCTGTTTTTT. Its protein product is CASSLFGVLAGGYGTGELFF.

The chain uses TRBV11-2 and TRBJ2-7; D is unresolved. The CDR3 sequence is 14 residues long. Germline CDR1 SGHAT, CDR2 FQNNGV. Trimming removed 5 bases at V and 3 bases at J, with 14 bases between. CDR3 protein: CASSTRVRVYEQYF. The CDR3 nucleotides are TGTGCCAGCAGCACCCGAGTCCGGGTCTACGAGCAGTACTTC. The full variable domain, with the rest looked up from reference TRBV11-2 and TRBJ2-7, is EAGVAQSPRYKIIEKRQSVAFWCNPISGHATLYWYQQILGQGPKLLIQFQNNGVVDDSQLPKDRFSAERLKGVDSTLKIQPAKLEDSAVYLCASSTRVRVYEQYFGPGTRLTVT.

The chain links TRBV5-1 to TRBJ2-7; maybe TRBD2 (6 bases). This CDR3 is 16 amino acids long. Germline CDR1 SGHRS, CDR2 YFSETQ. Trimming removed 7 bases from V and 6 bases from J, with 26 bases in between. This CDR3 is CASQLGGTPGWSEQYF. CDR3 DNA: TGCGCCAGCCAGCTTGGAGGGACCCCGGGGTGGTCCGAGCAGTACTTC.

The chain recombines TRBV10-1 with TRBJ1-2; D not resolved. Between the trimmed V and J ends, which lost 2 bases and 4 bases, there was a span of 8 bases. Germline CDR1 and CDR2: WNHNN and SYGVQD (reference sequence). This CDR3 comprises 13 residues. The CDR3 here is CASSEKSSYGYTF. CDR3 DNA sequence: TGCGCCAGCAGTGAGAAGTCCAGCTATGGCTACACCTTC.

This chain joins TRBV19 and TRBJ1-2; TRBD1 matches 9 bases. This CDR3 spans 15 amino acids. The germline CDR1 and CDR2 sequences are LNHDA and SQIVND (reference sequence). V lost 5 bases to trimming and J lost 0 bases; unmatched junction nucleotides: 4. CDR3 residues: CASSSRQGANYGYTF. The CDR3 DNA is TGTGCCAGTAGTTCCCGACAGGGGGCTAACTATGGCTACACCTTC.

The CDR3 DNA reads as TGTGCCACCAGCCCCAGCGGGGAGGGCACAGATACGCAGTATTTT. It yields the protein CATSPSGEGTDTQYF. The genes are TRBV24-1 and TRBJ2-3; 7 nucleotides match TRBD2. Germline V lookup: CDR1 KGHDR, CDR2 SFDVKD. The CDR3 length is 15 residues. J lost 1 base, V lost 7 bases, and 7 bases had no gene match.

This clone is a singleton in its sample. This chain joins TRBV6-5 and TRBJ1-1, with a possible D match to TRBD1 (6 bases). V shed 6 bases and J shed 3 bases, with 17 bases lying between them. There are 15 residues in the CDR3. Germline CDR1 and CDR2: MNHEY and SVGAGI. CDR3 sequence reads: CASRASQGRDTEAFF. The CDR3 coding sequence is TGTGCCAGCAGGGCGAGTCAGGGGCGCGACACTGAAGCTTTCTTT.

V is TRBV5-1 and J is TRBJ1-2; TRBD1 is a possible D gene (6 bases). Trimming pared 2 bases from V and 4 bases from J, leaving 18 bases between. The CDR3 spans 16 residues. Germline CDR1 reads SGHRS; CDR2 reads YFSETQ. This chain's CDR3 is CASSFNSNRATYGYTF. CDR3 bases: TGCGCCAGCAGCTTTAATTCGAACAGGGCCACCTATGGCTACACCTTC.

The chain is built from TRBV5-4 and TRBJ2-3; 7 bases match TRBD1. Trimming cost V 2 bases and J 5 bases; bases outside gene matches: 8. The germline CDR1 and CDR2 sequences are SGHNT and YYREEE (reference sequence). The CDR3 runs 15 residues. The CDR3 DNA sequence: TGTGCCAGCAGCTTCGACAGGGATGCAGGAGATACGCAGTATTTT. This codes for CASSFDRDAGDTQYF.

The CDR3 bases are TGTGCCAGCAGTTCTTTAGCGGGTTCCACAGATACGCAGTATTTT. It translates to CASSSLAGSTDTQYF. The V and J genes are TRBV6-2 or TRBV6-3 and TRBJ2-3, with TRBD2 matching 7 bases. The V segment lost 4 bases and the J segment 2 bases; nucleotides outside the gene matches: 6. Germline V gene data show CDR1 as MNHEY and CDR2 as SVGEGT. The CDR3 loop spans 15 amino acids.

The chain couples TRBV6-6 to TRBJ2-4, with 7 bases fitting TRBD1. The CDR3 runs to 13 residues. The ends lost 7 bases at V and 2 bases at J; junction bases unmatched: 2. The V gene's germline CDR1 is MNHNY and CDR2 SVGAGI (reference sequence). The CDR3 loop is CASTTGSKNIQYF. For the CDR3, the DNA is TGTGCCAGCACGACAGGGTCCAAAAACATTCAGTACTTC.

The chain combines TRBV6-5 with TRBJ2-3, with D possibly matching TRBD2 (5 bases). Germline V gene data show CDR1 as MNHEY and CDR2 as SVGAGI. The ends were cut back, 10 bases at V and 6 bases at J, with 17 bases in the middle. This CDR3 region has 13 residues. The CDR3 loop is CATEWPGSDTQYF. The CDR3 coding sequence is TGTGCCACGGAGTGGCCGGGGTCGGATACGCAGTATTTT.

The gene calls are TRBV5-1 and TRBJ1-4, with TRBD1 matching over 12 bases. With 4 bases clipped from V and 7 bases from J, the junction kept 14 bases outside the gene matches. The CDR3 covers 18 residues. CDR1 and CDR2 (germline): SGHRS, YFSETQ. The CDR3 sequence is CASSPDGTGGATREKLFF. In DNA form, the CDR3 reads TGCGCCAGCAGCCCCGATGGGACAGGGGGCGCGACCCGTGAAAAACTGTTTTTT. Supplemented by reference TRBV5-1 and TRBJ1-4, the full variable domain reads KAGVTQTPRYLIKTRGQQVTLSCSPISGHRSVSWYQQTPGQGLQFLFEYFSETQRNKGNFPGRFSGRQFSNSRSEMNVSTLELGDSALYLCASSPDGTGGATREKLFFGSGTQLSVL.

The chain recombines TRBV6-5 with TRBJ2-1; TRBD2 aligns across 16 bases. CDR3 length: 16 residues. Germline CDR1 MNHEY, CDR2 SVGAGI. The ends lost 4 bases at V and 10 bases at J; junction bases unmatched: 7. The CDR3 spells CASSSGTSGGAREQFF. DNA of the CDR3: TGTGCCAGCAGTTCAGGGACTAGCGGGGGGGCAAGGGAGCAGTTCTTC.

This clone was seen a single time. The V gene is TRBV5-1, the J gene TRBJ1-2; TRBD1 agrees at 7 bases. The CDR3 sequence is 17 residues long. Germline V gives CDR1 SGHRS, CDR2 YFSETQ. V lost 7 bases, J lost 2 bases, and 17 bases stayed unmatched. The DNA of the CDR3 is TGCGCCAGCCTTCCTAGAACCGGGACAGAGTCAAACTATGGCTACACCTTC. Amino acid sequence: CASLPRTGTESNYGYTF. Complete variable domain (other parts from reference TRBV5-1 and TRBJ1-2): KAGVTQTPRYLIKTRGQQVTLSCSPISGHRSVSWYQQTPGQGLQFLFEYFSETQRNKGNFPGRFSGRQFSNSRSEMNVSTLELGDSALYLCASLPRTGTESNYGYTFGSGTRLTVV.

The V and J genes are TRBV5-6 and TRBJ2-1; a possible D gene is TRBD2 (6 bases). Trimming stripped 1 base from V and 3 bases from J, with 8 bases between. The CDR3 contains 14 residues. Germline CDR1 is SGHDT and CDR2 is YYEEEE. The CDR3 DNA reads as TGTGCCAGCAGCTTGTGGCGGGGCTACAATGAGCAGTTCTTC. It yields the protein CASSLWRGYNEQFF.

The chain has TRBV6-4 and TRBJ1-1; 7 bases fit TRBD1. CDR1 MRHNA and CDR2 SNTAGT come from the germline V gene. Losses at the gene ends were 6 bases for V and 2 bases for J; bases not matched to a gene: 6. This CDR3 has 14 amino acids. The CDR3 here is CASRPGQANTEAFF. In DNA, the CDR3 is TGTGCCAGCAGACCCGGACAGGCAAACACTGAAGCTTTCTTT.

V usage is TRBV5-4 and J usage is TRBJ2-7; D is uncertain. The germline V gene encodes CDR1 SGHNT and CDR2 YYREEE (reference sequence). The V end was cut by 0 bases, the J end by 2 bases, with 18 bases between. There are 17 residues in the CDR3. CDR3 region: CASSLVVNAQQTYEQYF. The CDR3 region has the DNA TGTGCCAGCAGCTTGGTTGTCAACGCACAACAAACCTACGAGCAGTACTTC.

The chain couples TRBV6-5 to TRBJ1-5, with a weak D call TRBD1 (6 bases). There are 15 residues in the CDR3. CDR1 and CDR2 (germline): MNHEY, SVGAGI. Trimming pared 0 bases from V and 1 base from J, leaving 7 bases between. The CDR3 coding sequence is TGTGCCAGCAGTTACTCCCAGGGGAGCAATCAGCCCCAGCATTTT. Translating it yields CASSYSQGSNQPQHF.

The genes are TRBV10-2 and TRBJ1-4; D gene ambiguous. The V end lost 9 bases, the J end lost 0 bases, and 11 bases lay between the germline ends. Germline V CDR1 and CDR2: WSHSY, SAAADI. The CDR3 runs 14 residues. CDR3 protein: CASRNIATNEKLFF. The CDR3 DNA sequence: TGCGCCAGTCGAAACATTGCAACTAATGAAAAACTGTTTTTT.

The rearrangement joins TRBV27 to TRBJ1-6; D may be TRBD1 (5 bases). CDR1 and CDR2 (germline): MNHEY, SMNVEV (reference sequence). The CDR3 is 16 amino acids. V was shortened by 3 bases and J by 4 bases, with 13 bases between the two germline ends. CDR3 nucleotides: TGTGCCAGCAGTTTGGGGGGAGTGGGTTATAATTCACCCCTCCACTTT. Its protein is CASSLGGVGYNSPLHF.

The chain joins TRBV30 to TRBJ1-6; no definite D call. This CDR3 region has 13 residues. Germline V CDR1 and CDR2: GTSNPN, SVGIG (reference sequence). V lost 3 bases and J lost 8, with 11 bases in between. The CDR3 protein is CAWSATRDSPLHF. CDR3 in DNA: TGTGCCTGGAGCGCCACTCGGGATTCACCCCTCCACTTT.

The chain has TRBV5-1 and TRBJ2-7; 8 bases agree with TRBD2. The germline gives CDR1 SGHRS, CDR2 YFSETQ. The V segment lost 0 bases and the J segment 6 bases; nucleotides outside the gene matches: 2. The CDR3 has 13 residues. CDR3 bases: TGCGCCAGCAGCTTGGCCGCGGGGGGCGAGCAGTACTTC. Its translation: CASSLAAGGEQYF.

This rearrangement joins TRBV23-1 to TRBJ2-3; no clear D gene. TRBV23-1 is an ORF, with its function uncertain. The CDR3 runs 13 residues. V lost 6 bases and J 4 bases, leaving 11 bases between the germline ends. The CDR3 DNA reads as TGCGCCAGCAGCCCAAAGACATCAGATACGCAGTATTTT. Its protein is CASSPKTSDTQYF.

The CDR3 is CASSELRVGNTIYF. The CDR3 nucleotides read TGTGCCAGCAGTGAACTACGGGTGGGAAACACCATATATTTT. The rearrangement uses TRBV6-1 and TRBJ1-3; D ambiguous. Trimming stripped 2 bases from V and 4 bases from J, with 9 bases between. Germline CDR1 MNHNS, CDR2 SASEGT. The CDR3 spans 14 residues.

This chain joins TRBV5-4 and TRBJ2-3; 12 bases agree with TRBD2. Per the germline V gene, CDR1 is SGHNT and CDR2 is YYREEE (reference sequence). This CDR3 region has 16 residues. V shed 4 bases, J shed 2 bases, and the junction held 5 bases outside the gene matches. The chain's CDR3 is CASSAGTSGSTDTQYF. The CDR3 nucleotides read TGTGCCAGCAGCGCCGGGACTAGCGGGTCCACAGATACGCAGTATTTT.

The gene calls are TRBV6-1 and TRBJ2-5; 13 nucleotides match TRBD2. J was trimmed by 2 bases and V by 4 bases; bases with no gene match: 4. The CDR3 contains 16 residues. Germline loops: CDR1 MNHNS, CDR2 SASEGT. As DNA, the CDR3 is TGTGCCAGCAGTGTAGGACTAGCGGGGGCTCAAGAGACCCAGTACTTC. Protein: CASSVGLAGAQETQYF.

This clone occurred a few times. This rearrangement joins TRBV2 to TRBJ1-6, with D possibly being TRBD1 (6 bases). Per the germline V gene, CDR1 is SNHLY and CDR2 is FYNNEI. Trimming took 5 bases from V and 7 from J, leaving 15 bases between them. This CDR3 is 15 amino acids long. Here the CDR3 reads CASSIGQNSNSPLHF. The CDR3 DNA reads as TGTGCCAGCAGTATCGGACAGAATTCGAATTCACCCCTCCACTTT.

The V and J genes are TRBV4-2 and TRBJ1-1; 12 bases map to TRBD1. J gave up 5 bases and V 4 bases, and 5 bases lay outside the gene matches. Germline V CDR1 and CDR2: LGHNA, YNFKEQ. CDR3 length equals 15 residues. CDR3 nucleotides: TGTGCCAGCAGCCGGGGACAGGGGGCTCCGACTGAAGCTTTCTTT. Translated: CASSRGQGAPTEAFF.

The V and J genes are TRBV5-4 and TRBJ2-7; TRBD1 might be the D (6 bases). CDR1 is SGHNT and CDR2 is YYREEE in the germline V gene (reference sequence). The CDR3 spans 15 residues. Trimming pared 1 base from V and 6 bases from J, leaving 17 bases between. The chain's CDR3 is CASSLYGGRVPEQYF. The CDR3 DNA sequence: TGTGCCAGCAGCTTGTATGGGGGCCGGGTCCCCGAGCAGTACTTC.